A single sample is the source of the 24 T cell receptor beta chains below, sequenced in a study of T cell repertoires in aging, cancer and after chemotherapy. A mixed TRB-A/B primer pool amplified rearranged TRB by multiplex touch-down PCR. MiXCR, run by TCRdb on the multiplex PCR reads, gives a single entry per CDR3 protein. The sample shows more than 2,500 distinct CDR3 sequences, 24% of them seen only once. Amplification of TCR beta used genomic DNA extracted from peripheral blood. Sequencing was done on a sample of blood. Every receptor here comes from a human donor with a solid tumor.

This clonotype appeared a single time. A read error may be the cause here, since a much bigger clone is one base away. The gene calls are TRBV13 and TRBJ1-6; D gene uncertain. Germline CDR1 PRHDT, CDR2 FYEKMQ (reference sequence). This CDR3 is built from 14 residues. CDR3 in amino acids: CASSLRSNGSPFHF. The CDR3 DNA follows: TGTGCCAGCAGCTTAAGGTCCAACGGGTCACCCTTCCACTTT. The whole variable domain, filled in from reference TRBV13 and TRBJ1-6, reads AAGVIQSPRHLIKEKRETATLKCYPIPRHDTVYWYQQGPGQDPQFLISFYEKMQSDKGSIPDRFSAQQFSDYHSELNMSSLELGDSALYFCASSLRSNGSPFHFGNGTRLTVT.

This clonotype showed up just a few times. This rearrangement joins TRBV7-2 to TRBJ1-3; no definite D call. V was trimmed by 3 bases and J by 0 bases, leaving 9 bases between them. CDR3 length: 15 amino acids. Per germline, CDR1 SGHTA and CDR2 FQGNSA. CDR3 DNA: TGTGCCAGCAGCTTGGAATTCACCTCTGGAAACACCATATATTTT. This gives the protein CASSLEFTSGNTIYF.

Comment on this clonotype: Germline is not matched at one junction end, which may reflect a read error. The chain couples TRBV11-2 to TRBJ2-1, with no clear D. This CDR3 is built from 17 residues. Germline CDR1 reads SGHAT; CDR2 reads FQNNGV. The CDR3 region has the DNA TGCGCCAGCAGCCAAGATGATAGGGTGAGCTCCTACAATGAGCAGTTCTTC. It codes for CASSQDDRVSSYNEQFF.

The chain uses TRBV7-2 and TRBJ1-6; D is undetermined. Trimming took off 5 bases at V and 10 bases at J, with 12 bases between the two ends. The length of the CDR3 is 13 residues. The germline V gene encodes CDR1 SGHTA and CDR2 FQGNSA. DNA for the CDR3: TGTGCCAGCAGCAGGGAGGTAGGCTCACCCCTCCACTTT. Translation: CASSREVGSPLHF.

This clonotype was observed a few times. The V gene is TRBV7-6, the J gene TRBJ2-7, with D perhaps matching TRBD2 (5 bases). V was trimmed by 5 bases and J by 2 bases, leaving 10 bases between them. The CDR3 length is 13 residues. Germline CDR1 is SGHVS and CDR2 is FNYEAQ. The DNA for the CDR3 is TGTGCCAGCAGCCCGCCGGAGGCCTACGAGCAGTACTTC. Protein product: CASSPPEAYEQYF.

This clonotype was observed a handful of times. The rearrangement joins TRBV19 to TRBJ2-2; maybe TRBD2 (6 bases). Trimming cost V 4 bases and J 3 bases, with 12 bases left between them. The CDR3 covers 15 residues. Germline V gene lookup returns CDR1 LNHDA and CDR2 SQIVND (reference sequence). The CDR3 sequence is CASSRGVGYTGELFF. In nucleotides, the CDR3 is TGTGCCAGTAGTAGGGGGGTCGGGTACACCGGGGAGCTGTTTTTT.

Within the sample, this clonotype is large. V usage is TRBV19 and J usage is TRBJ1-4, with D possibly matching TRBD1 (5 bases). Deletions cut 5 bases from V and 6 bases from J, with 13 bases between. The germline V gene has CDR1 LNHDA and CDR2 SQIVND (reference sequence). This CDR3 contains 14 residues. The CDR3 sequence: CASSSGDRHEKLFF. Written as DNA, the CDR3 is TGTGCCAGTAGTTCGGGGGATAGGCATGAAAAACTGTTTTTT.

By share, this clonotype counts as large (0.1 to 1%). The chain links TRBV6-6 to TRBJ2-1, with D perhaps TRBD1 (6 bases). Germline values: CDR1 MNHNY, CDR2 SVGAGI (reference sequence). The CDR3 has 13 amino acids. V was pared by 7 bases and J by 9 bases, with 16 bases between. The CDR3 here is CASTWTAEAEQFF. The DNA of the CDR3 is TGTGCCAGCACCTGGACAGCGGAGGCTGAGCAGTTCTTC.

Within the sample, this clonotype is medium-sized. The chain carries TRBV6-5 and TRBJ1-1; 10 bases map to TRBD1. Trimming at V came to 5 bases and at J to 7 bases, leaving 4 bases not matched to a gene. This CDR3 has 13 residues. CDR1 is MNHEY and CDR2 is SVGAGI in the germline V gene. CDR3 sequence (DNA): TGTGCCAGCAGTAGACAGGGGGCGGGTGAAGCTTTCTTT. Protein: CASSRQGAGEAFF.

This clonotype is termed large. This chain uses TRBV12-3 or TRBV12-4 with TRBJ1-2; D remains unclear. This CDR3 is 12 amino acids long. V was shortened by 5 bases and J by 10 bases, with 14 bases between the two germline ends. CDR3 bases: TGTGCCAGCAGTCCCGGCCCTCGAGACTACACCTTC. Its protein is CASSPGPRDYTF.

This clonotype is medium-sized. The chain links TRBV6-2 or TRBV6-3 to TRBJ2-2, with 12 bases lining up with TRBD1. The germline gives CDR1 MNHEY, CDR2 SVGEGT. Losses at the gene ends were 6 bases for V and 6 bases for J; bases not matched to a gene: 5. This CDR3 contains 15 residues. DNA of the CDR3: TGTGCCAGCAGGTCCGGGACAGGGGGCCCCGGGGAGCTGTTTTTT. The encoded protein is CASRSGTGGPGELFF.

V and J are TRBV5-8 and TRBJ1-3; D not certain. Germline loops: CDR1 SGHTS, CDR2 YDEGEE. The CDR3 runs to 15 residues. The ends were cut back, 0 bases at V and 0 bases at J, with 7 bases in the middle. CDR3: CASSLGRFSGNTIYF. The CDR3 bases are TGTGCCAGCAGCTTGGGACGGTTCTCTGGAAACACCATATATTTT.

Remarks on this clonotype: This may come from a read error, since a much larger clone is one base off. The chain links TRBV18 to TRBJ2-2; D is undetermined. The CDR3 sequence is 13 residues long. CDR1 is KGHSH, CDR2 LQKENI, per germline. CDR3 nucleotide sequence: TGTGCCAGCTCACCACCGAACACCGAGGAGCTGTTTTTT. Amino acids: CASSPPNTEELFF.

The genes are TRBV14 and TRBJ2-7, with a weak D call TRBD1 (6 bases). This CDR3 is 12 amino acids long. V lost 4 bases to trimming and J lost 6 bases, with 10 bases between them. CDR1 SGHDN and CDR2 FVKESK come from the germline V gene. The CDR3 nucleotides are TGTGCCAGCAGCCCCAACAGGGTCGAGCAGTACTTC. This gives the protein CASSPNRVEQYF.

A remark on this clonotype: A much larger clone differs from this one at a single base, so this may be a read error. CDR3 sequence (DNA): TGTGCCAGCAGTTACATGGTCGCTTGGGCCAACGTCCTGACTTTC. Protein: CASSYMVAWANVLTF. The chain links TRBV6-5 to TRBJ2-6; D uncertain. The germline V and J ends were trimmed by 2 bases and 5 bases, with 10 bases remaining between them. This CDR3 is 15 amino acids long. Germline CDR1 and CDR2: MNHEY and SVGAGI.

This clonotype was counted between two and nine times. The genes are TRBV5-1 and TRBJ2-7; possibly TRBD2 for D (5 bases). The CDR3 length is 15 residues. V was cut by 1 base and J by 5 bases, with 16 bases left in between. Germline lookup yields CDR1 SGHRS and CDR2 YFSETQ. The CDR3 coding sequence is TGCGCCAGCAGCTTGATGCCAGGCGGGTCCAACGAGCAGTACTTC. Translation: CASSLMPGGSNEQYF.

A few counts support this clonotype. The chain joins TRBV14 to TRBJ2-6; no definite D call. V lost 5 bases and J lost 0, with 11 bases in between. The CDR3 consists of 16 residues. Germline V gene sequence: CDR1 SGHDN, CDR2 FVKESK. CDR3 in amino acids: CASSSRRFSGANVLTF. CDR3 nucleotide sequence: TGTGCCAGCAGCAGCCGACGGTTCTCTGGGGCCAACGTCCTGACTTTC. Full variable domain (outside the CDR3, taken from reference TRBV14 and TRBJ2-6): EAGVTQFPSHSVIEKGQTVTLRCDPISGHDNLYWYRRVMGKEIKFLLHFVKESKQDESGMPNNRFLAERTGGTYSTLKVQPAELEDSGVYFCASSSRRFSGANVLTFGAGSRLTVL.

By its share, this clonotype is medium-sized. The chain combines TRBV27 with TRBJ1-2; the match to TRBD1 covers 7 bases. V lost 3 bases, J lost 5 bases, and 6 bases stayed unmatched. Germline CDR1 MNHEY, CDR2 SMNVEV (reference sequence). CDR3 length: 14 amino acids. The CDR3 DNA is TGTGCCAGCAGTTTTGGGCAGGGGGTTTATGGCTACACCTTC. Its translation is CASSFGQGVYGYTF.

To note about this clonotype: A much larger clone sits a single nucleotide away, making a read error possible. In DNA, the CDR3 is TGTGCCAGCTCACTAGCGAGGTATTCCTACAATGAGCAGTTCTTC. This gives the protein CASSLARYSYNEQFF. The chain employs TRBV18 and TRBJ2-1; D is perhaps TRBD2 (5 bases). The germline V and J ends were trimmed by 4 bases and 1 base, with 11 bases remaining between them. This CDR3 has 15 residues. Germline CDR1 reads KGHSH; CDR2 reads LQKENI.

This clonotype rates as medium-sized. The chain is built from TRBV6-6 and TRBJ2-1, with 9 nucleotides matching TRBD1. Per the germline V gene, CDR1 is MNHNY and CDR2 is SVGAGI (reference sequence). This CDR3 spans 14 amino acids. Unmatched junction bases numbered 10, after V lost 6 bases and J lost 10 bases. CDR3 nucleotides: TGTGCCAGCAGATTCTCGGACAGGGGACAAGAGCAGTTCTTC. Translated: CASRFSDRGQEQFF.

The count of this clonotype is one. This may arise from a read error, as a much more abundant clone is one base away. The gene calls are TRBV5-6 and TRBJ2-3; TRBD1 matches 9 bases. Germline CDR1 reads SGHDT; CDR2 reads YYEEEE. With V trimmed by 5 bases and J by 5 bases, 9 bases remained unmatched. The CDR3 length is 15 residues. The CDR3 sequence: CASRPDRGYQDTQYF. The CDR3 DNA follows: TGTGCCAGCAGGCCCGACAGGGGGTATCAAGATACGCAGTATTTT.

This clonotype was seen only a few times. The J gene is TRBJ2-7, the V gene TRBV12-3 or TRBV12-4, with a tentative D call TRBD1 (6 bases). The CDR3 covers 13 residues. Trimming took off 6 bases at V and 1 base at J, with 10 bases between the two ends. CDR3 in amino acids: CASSIGQSYEQYF. The DNA of the CDR3 is TGTGCCAGCAGCATCGGACAGTCCTACGAGCAGTACTTC.

This clonotype was seen only a few times. J is TRBJ1-5 and V is TRBV4-1, with 7 bases identical to TRBD1. V was pared by 3 bases and J by 2 bases, with 16 bases of the junction left unmatched. Germline loops: CDR1 MGHRA, CDR2 YSYEKL. The CDR3 totals 19 residues. CDR3 DNA: TGCGCCAGCAGCCACATGCTCCTGGACAGGAATAATGGCAATCAGCCCCAGCATTTT. Its protein product is CASSHMLLDRNNGNQPQHF.

This chain links TRBV7-2 with TRBJ2-5; D may be TRBD1 (5 bases). CDR1 SGHTA and CDR2 FQGNSA come from the germline V gene. This CDR3 has 13 residues. V was cut by 0 bases and J by 5 bases, with 7 bases left in between. CDR3 bases: TGTGCCAGCAGCTTAGCGGGGCGCGAGACCCAGTACTTC. Its translation is CASSLAGRETQYF.